One and the same sample provided the 24 T cell receptor beta chains below, sequenced in a study of patients and donors after allogeneic stem cell transplantation. TCRdb reprocessed the RT-PCR reads via MiXCR and lists one record per CDR3 protein. The table records about 960,000 distinct CDR3 sequences, roughly 18% of them present only once. The material sequenced was blood, either unsorted or a sorted T cell fraction (not recorded which). These receptor sequences come from a human donor who was either an allogeneic HSCT recipient or a stem cell or donor lymphocyte infusion donor (not recorded which). It is not recorded whose cells these are; they may come from a transplant donor.

This clonotype was counted only a few times. The rearrangement uses TRBV20-1 and TRBJ2-5; D not certain. This CDR3 has 13 amino acids. Germline V gene sequence: CDR1 DFQATT, CDR2 SNEGSKA (reference sequence). Trimming left V 6 bases short and J 1 base short, with 12 bases between. The CDR3 is CSADNEIQETQYF. For the CDR3, the DNA is TGCAGTGCAGATAACGAGATCCAAGAGACCCAGTACTTC.

This clonotype has a handful of counts. This chain uses TRBV6-2 or TRBV6-3 with TRBJ1-1; D uncertain. The V gene's germline CDR1 is MNHEY and CDR2 SVGEGT. V lost 2 bases and J 7 bases, leaving 8 bases between the germline ends. The CDR3 has 12 residues. The CDR3 spells CASSYLQNEAFF. The CDR3 DNA is TGTGCCAGCAGTTACCTGCAGAATGAAGCTTTCTTT.

The rearrangement joins TRBV9 to TRBJ2-3, with 8 bases matching TRBD2. Germline CDR1 and CDR2: SGDLS and YYNGEE. V gave up 0 bases and J gave up 0 bases; unmatched junction bases: 3. There are 16 residues in the CDR3. The CDR3 DNA reads as TGTGCCAGCAGCGTAGGGCGGGGGGCTAGCACAGATACGCAGTATTTT. This gives the protein CASSVGRGASTDTQYF.

This chain uses TRBV6-5 with TRBJ1-4; D gene uncertain. CDR3 length: 14 residues. In germline, CDR1 is MNHEY, CDR2 SVGAGI. The germline V and J ends were trimmed by 2 bases and 5 bases, with 9 bases remaining between them. The CDR3 reads CASSYVGQNEKLFF. In DNA, the CDR3 is TGTGCCAGCAGTTACGTGGGCCAGAATGAAAAACTGTTTTTT.

The chain has TRBV20-1 and TRBJ2-7; 8 bases map to TRBD2. CDR1 is DFQATT and CDR2 is SNEGSKA in the germline V gene (reference sequence). The CDR3 sequence is 14 residues long. The CDR3 reads CRAKGPGGEYEQYF. In DNA form, the CDR3 reads TGCAGGGCCAAGGGACCCGGGGGGGAATACGAGCAGTACTTC.

This clonotype occurred a few times. CDR3 loop: CASSDRGSNYGYTF. DNA of the CDR3: TGTGCCAGCAGTGACAGGGGCTCCAACTATGGCTACACCTTC. V gene TRBV2 combines with J gene TRBJ1-2, with a tentative D call TRBD1 (6 bases). Germline V lookup: CDR1 SNHLY, CDR2 FYNNEI. The CDR3 consists of 14 residues. Trimming cost V 3 bases and J 2 bases, with 10 bases left between them.

This clonotype was recorded a few times. This chain's CDR3 is CSAAPGQGTGNTIYF. The DNA of the CDR3 is TGCAGTGCGGCCCCGGGACAGGGGACTGGAAACACCATATATTTT. This chain links TRBV20-1 with TRBJ1-3; TRBD1 agrees at 10 bases. J lost 2 bases, V lost 6 bases, and 7 bases had no gene match. This CDR3 spans 15 amino acids. In germline, CDR1 is DFQATT, CDR2 SNEGSKA (reference sequence).

J is TRBJ1-2 and V is TRBV6-5; D is undetermined. CDR1 and CDR2 from the germline V gene are MNHEY and SVGAGI. This CDR3 has 11 amino acids. V shed 10 bases and J shed 8 bases, with 14 bases lying between them. The CDR3 reads CAIKHPGGYTF. Written as DNA, the CDR3 is TGTGCCATCAAACACCCGGGCGGCTACACCTTC.

Only a few counts were recorded for this clonotype. This rearrangement joins TRBV12-3 or TRBV12-4 to TRBJ2-2; perhaps TRBD2 as D (5 bases). V was clipped by 5 bases and J by 3 bases, with 13 bases between them. There are 15 residues in the CDR3. The CDR3 DNA reads TGTGCCAGCAGTCCATCCGGGGTTGACACCGGGGAGCTGTTTTTT. Translation gives CASSPSGVDTGELFF.

The chain links TRBV21-1 to TRBJ1-2; the table's D call, TRBD1, has no DNA check behind it. TRBV21-1 represents a pseudogene. CDR3 length: 12 residues. The CDR3 nucleotides are TGTGCCAGCAGCAAAGAGCCAGGGGGCTGGCCCTTC. This codes for CASSKEPGGWPF.

The gene calls are TRBV6-5 and TRBJ1-2; D may be TRBD1 (6 bases). Trimming removed 2 bases from V and 8 bases from J, with 18 bases in between. This CDR3 contains 15 residues. From germline, CDR1 is MNHEY and CDR2 SVGAGI. Written as DNA, the CDR3 is TGTGCCAGCAGTTACGTAGCAGGGGCTTTAGAGGGCTACACCTTC. Amino acid sequence: CASSYVAGALEGYTF.

V gene TRBV12-3 or TRBV12-4 combines with J gene TRBJ1-2, with TRBD1 matching 12 bases. The CDR3 is made up of 17 amino acids. The V gene end was trimmed by 5 bases and the J gene end by 7 bases; junction bases not matched to a gene: 14. The CDR3 DNA follows: TGTGCCAGCAGTCGTACCGAGCCGGGACAGGGGGCCCGTGGCTACACCTTC. Amino acids: CASSRTEPGQGARGYTF.

This chain links TRBV11-1 with TRBJ2-2; D not certain. V was shortened by 5 bases and J by 13 bases, with 8 bases between the two germline ends. Germline CDR1 reads SGHAT; CDR2 reads FQDESV (reference sequence). The CDR3 contains 10 residues. CDR3 bases: TGTGCCAGCAGCGGCCGCGGGCTGTTTTTT. Translated: CASSGRGLFF.

The chain combines TRBV9 with TRBJ2-1; D is unresolved. The germline V gene encodes CDR1 SGDLS and CDR2 YYNGEE. The V and J ends lost 1 base and 5 bases respectively, with 16 bases between them. The CDR3 consists of 16 residues. CDR3 coding DNA: TGTGCCAGCAGCGTAATCGGGTGGGATCTCCACAATGAGCAGTTCTTC. It translates to CASSVIGWDLHNEQFF.

The J gene is TRBJ2-1, the V gene TRBV5-1; TRBD2 agrees at 9 bases. The CDR3 extends over 17 amino acids. V shed 0 bases and J 5 bases; nucleotides not matched to a gene: 9. Germline V gene sequence: CDR1 SGHRS, CDR2 YFSETQ. Here the CDR3 reads CASSLVMGGGADNEQFF. Here the CDR3 DNA reads TGCGCCAGCAGCTTGGTAATGGGCGGGGGGGCCGACAATGAGCAGTTCTTC.

The rearrangement uses TRBV6-5 and TRBJ1-2; 7 nucleotides line up with TRBD1. CDR3 length: 16 residues. V shed 3 bases and J 5 bases; nucleotides not matched to a gene: 12. Germline CDR1 is MNHEY and CDR2 is SVGAGI. The chain's CDR3 is CASSYPSRQGGYGYTF. The CDR3 coding sequence is TGTGCCAGCAGTTATCCTTCGCGACAGGGAGGGTATGGCTACACCTTC.

This clonotype was counted only a few times. The chain employs TRBV5-1 and TRBJ2-3; TRBD2 aligns across 8 bases. There are 17 residues in the CDR3. Germline V gives CDR1 SGHRS, CDR2 YFSETQ. Germline trimming cut 2 bases from V and 1 base from J; bases unmatched to any gene: 9. CDR3 residues: CASSFFSGTRGTDTQYF. The CDR3 coding sequence is TGCGCCAGCAGCTTTTTCTCCGGGACTAGGGGCACAGATACGCAGTATTTT. The complete variable domain, with remaining parts taken from reference TRBV5-1 and TRBJ2-3, reads KAGVTQTPRYLIKTRGQQVTLSCSPISGHRSVSWYQQTPGQGLQFLFEYFSETQRNKGNFPGRFSGRQFSNSRSEMNVSTLELGDSALYLCASSFFSGTRGTDTQYFGPGTRLTVL.

The rearrangement joins TRBV11-1 to TRBJ2-6, with 13 bases that match TRBD2. The CDR3 has 19 residues. With 5 bases clipped from V and 0 bases from J, the junction kept 7 bases outside the gene matches. Germline CDR1 is SGHAT and CDR2 is FQDESV (reference sequence). This CDR3 reads CASSPTGTSGDSGANVLTF. The CDR3 bases are TGTGCCAGCAGCCCAACCGGGACTAGCGGGGACTCTGGGGCCAACGTCCTGACTTTC. Combining the CDR3 with reference TRBV11-1 and TRBJ2-6 gives the whole variable domain EAEVAQSPRYKITEKSQAVAFWCDPISGHATLYWYRQILGQGPELLVQFQDESVVDDSQLPKDRFSAERLKGVDSTLKIQPAELGDSAMYLCASSPTGTSGDSGANVLTFGAGSRLTVL.

The CDR3 DNA reads TGTGCCAGCAAAGCGGGACTAGTGGACCCTTCCTACAATGAGCAGTTCTTC. Translating it yields CASKAGLVDPSYNEQFF. The genes are TRBV11-2 and TRBJ2-1; 8 positions agree with TRBD2. This CDR3 comprises 17 residues. CDR1 and CDR2 from the germline V gene are SGHAT and FQNNGV. V trimming: 7 bases; J trimming: 1 base; junction bases outside the gene matches: 12.

The chain recombines TRBV29-1 with TRBJ2-2; the D call may be TRBD1 or TRBD2 (6 bases each). Germline assignment: CDR1 SQVTM and CDR2 ANQGSEA. The CDR3 has 16 residues. V gave up 4 bases and J gave up 6 bases, with 21 bases separating them. The CDR3 region is CSVVPLGGAHAGELFF. The DNA of the CDR3 is TGCAGCGTTGTACCTCTGGGGGGCGCACACGCCGGGGAGCTGTTTTTT.

This clonotype turned up a few times. J is TRBJ2-3 and V is TRBV5-1, with TRBD2 matching 7 bases. The CDR3 has 17 residues. The V and J ends lost 1 base and 4 bases, in that order; junction bases with no gene match: 12. Germline loops: CDR1 SGHRS, CDR2 YFSETQ. CDR3 sequence reads: CASSLLSGSHRADTQYF. DNA of the CDR3: TGCGCCAGCAGCTTGCTTAGCGGGTCACACCGGGCAGATACGCAGTATTTT.

This clonotype was observed a few times. This sequence joins TRBV4-2 and TRBJ1-1, with D possibly matching TRBD1 (5 bases). The CDR3 covers 16 residues. CDR1 and CDR2 (germline): LGHNA, YNFKEQ. V lost 0 bases, J lost 0 bases, and 11 bases lay in between. The CDR3 DNA is TGTGCCAGCAGCCAAGAAGCAGGGCAGATGAACACTGAAGCTTTCTTT. Its translation: CASSQEAGQMNTEAFF.

This clonotype was seen at least ten times. The V and J genes are TRBV2 and TRBJ2-5; 9 bases align to TRBD1. V shed 6 bases, J shed 5 bases, and the junction held 7 bases outside the gene matches. The CDR3 runs to 14 residues. Germline lookup yields CDR1 SNHLY and CDR2 FYNNEI. The chain's CDR3 is CASSRQGVGETQYF. For the CDR3, the DNA is TGTGCCAGCAGCCGACAGGGGGTAGGGGAGACCCAGTACTTC. Full variable domain (remainder filled in from reference TRBV2 and TRBJ2-5): EPEVTQTPSHQVTQMGQEVILRCVPISNHLYFYWYRQILGQKVEFLVSFYNNEISEKSEIFDDQFSVERPDGSNFTLKIRSTKLEDSAMYFCASSRQGVGETQYFGPGTRLLVL.

This clonotype was seen a few times. The chain couples TRBV3-1 to TRBJ2-6; D gene unclear. CDR1 LGHDT and CDR2 YNNKEL come from the germline V gene (reference sequence). CDR3 size: 20 residues. The V gene lost 0 bases and the J gene lost 0 bases, with 18 bases spanning the gap. CDR3 in DNA: TGTGCCAGCAGCCAAGATATTTTTAGGGTTACCTCCTCTGGGGCCAACGTCCTGACTTTC. Protein sequence: CASSQDIFRVTSSGANVLTF.